This T cell receptor (beta chain) was recorded in a study of beta chain features in type 1 diabetes (dated by TCRdb to the late 2010s). Background on the whole study: Patients and healthy donors did not differ in mean age, gender distribution, total cell number or subset yield. The study compared TCRB repertoires of sorted circulating CD4+ T cell subsets between recently diagnosed type 1 diabetes patients and matched healthy donors. Regulatory and stem cell-like memory subsets were obtained from only 8 patients and roughly 8 healthy donors, while naive and central memory subsets were obtained from all 30 or so donors. Across all samples, around 100 million sorted cells were examined, and cell number per subset correlated strongly with RNA yield. The paper's findings and limits, for the study overall: Because cDNA was sequenced instead of genomic DNA, highly expressing activated cells could be over-represented, though the groups showed no difference in activation or CD3 levels. A moderate but significant shortening of TCRB CDR3 length was observed in type 1 diabetes patients in all four CD4+ subsets. Naive, central memory and regulatory TCRB repertoires appeared to be more similar among patients than among healthy donors. PCR may preferentially amplify shorter templates, but because patient and control samples were amplified and corrected together, any resulting skew would affect both groups equally. Because small numbers of individuals were included in the HLA sub-analyses, any influence of HLA type on TCRB rearrangement was left unresolved. At VDJ recombination sites, patients with type 1 diabetes made fewer insertions and deleted more nucleotides, a pattern implying thymic rearrangement abnormalities.

Worth noting for this clone: It lacks a known antigen. There are no base qualities to consult, and no much larger clone falls within one base.

Each donor gave one peripheral blood draw, around 100 mL on average, collected into heparinised tubes. A BD FACSAria II was used to sort naive, central memory, regulatory and stem cell-like memory CD4+ T cells with a panel that included CD45RO, CCR7, CD25, CD127, CD95 and CD27. A purity above 98% was achieved for all sorted populations. PBMCs were isolated right away by Lymphoprep density gradient centrifugation and were stained directly, without culture. So that batch effects would be minimized, each experiment stained and sorted samples in pairs, pairing one healthy donor with one patient. V loses 3 bases at its end and J loses 6 bases; junction bases beyond the gene matches: 5. From the germline V gene, CDR1 is SGDLS and CDR2 is YYNGEE. The CDR3, cysteine through phenylalanine, is 14 amino acids long. Left in the record is the CDR3 DNA by itself, 42 bases read in frame from the first base. The entire isolated RNA was reverse transcribed using the High Capacity cDNA Reverse Transcription Kit, and thus expressed TCRB transcripts were sequenced. Deep immunoSEQ sequencing was performed on naive, central memory and regulatory T cell samples, with an average of roughly 3.6 million total reads per sample. Sorted cells were lysed in RLT buffer, and RNA was extracted using DNase-treated RNeasy Micro or Mini kits according to cell number. To prevent cross-contamination, each cell subset was processed individually, whereas patient and healthy donor samples were processed jointly. The immunoSEQ multiplex PCR was used to amplify TCRB sequences from cDNA, yielding 87-bp fragments that span the CDR3 region. Amplicons were sequenced on the Illumina HiSeq platform. As for the original processing: PCR bias was corrected computationally using synthetic template baselines, and reads within Hamming distance 2 were collapsed, with unmergeable singletons discarded. Reads were aligned against IMGT to assign V, D and J genes, CDR3 length and insertions or deletions at six rearrangement sites. Clonotype counts were normalized to sorted cell number within each subset before computing true diversity and Gini coefficients with the tcR R package. Repertoire sharing was quantified using the overlap coefficient calculated on TCRB nucleotide sequences. Out-of-frame TCRB sequences from naive cells were analyzed to stand in for the pre-selection repertoire. TCRdb limited this immuneACCESS table to in-frame rearrangements with V and J called. A share of clones is missing; checked studies link under half to unresolved V genes, and the rest is unexplained. D and trimming come from the DNA, and the V and J calls and clone size come from that table. This sample gives some 900,000 clones in total; 17% of them show up just once. 0.02% to 0.025% of the sample is in the top ten clones.

The chain uses TRBV9 and TRBJ2-1; TRBD2 fits 8 bases in the junction. This TCR was recovered from a woman under 30 in good health. The sequencing input was naive CD4+ T cells from blood. In light of the paper, this sample's cell subset or site label describes: true naive CD4+ T cells. This receptor has the CDR3 CASSAAGTSNEQFF. The bases are TGTGCCAGCAGCGCCGCCGGGACTAGCAATGAGCAGTTCTTC.